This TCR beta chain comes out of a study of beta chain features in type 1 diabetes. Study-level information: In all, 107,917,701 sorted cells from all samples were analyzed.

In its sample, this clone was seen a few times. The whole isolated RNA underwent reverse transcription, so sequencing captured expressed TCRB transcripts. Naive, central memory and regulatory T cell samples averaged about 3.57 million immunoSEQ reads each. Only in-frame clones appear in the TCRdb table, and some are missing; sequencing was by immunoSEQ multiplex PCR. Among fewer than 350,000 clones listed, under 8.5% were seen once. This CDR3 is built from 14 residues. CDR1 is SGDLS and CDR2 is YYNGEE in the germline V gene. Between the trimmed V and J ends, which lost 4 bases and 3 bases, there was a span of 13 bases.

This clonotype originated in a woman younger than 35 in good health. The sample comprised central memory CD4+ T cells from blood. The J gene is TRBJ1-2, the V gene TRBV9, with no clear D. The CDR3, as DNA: TGTGCCAGCAGCTCAACGTCGAGGGACTATGGCTACACCTTC. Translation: CASSSTSRDYGYTF.